This TCR beta chain came from a study of T cells after yellow fever vaccination. General observations from the study: Among all clonotypes, a small share was observed in both CD4 and CD8 compartments. Weaker overall was a secondary response that nonetheless peaked faster, on day 5 versus 15.

One entry per CDR3 protein, called by TCRdb with MiXCR from the 5' RACE reads. The sample has fewer than 400,000 distinct CDR3 sequences; approximately 12% are singletons. The germline V gene has CDR1 SEHNR and CDR2 FQNEAQ (reference sequence). The length of the CDR3 is 14 residues. Trimming took 0 bases from V and 10 from J, leaving 15 bases between them. Of note for this clonotype: Its antigen is not known.

The clonotype comes from a man younger than 35 who received the YFV17D yellow fever vaccine. The sample was CD4+ T cells sorted from PBMCs, taken 45 days after the yellow fever booster vaccination. J is TRBJ1-1 and V is TRBV7-9, with a possible D match to TRBD1 (5 bases). The CDR3 nucleotides are TGTGCCAGCAGCTTAGCCGGGACGGCCGCGGTAGCTTTCTTT. Translation: CASSLAGTAAVAFF.